This T cell receptor beta chain emerged from a study of T cell responses to AZD1222 COVID-19 vaccine. General study points: Per reports, nearly half of all spike-specific TCRs target regions that are unmutated in variants.

TCRdb's table, derived via immunoSEQ multiplex PCR, lists solely in-frame clones and lacks some. The repertoire holds fewer than 150,000 clones, more than 75% seen once, with more than 3% in the top ten. Between the trimmed V and J ends, which lost 10 bases and 0 bases, there was a span of 19 bases. CDR1 and CDR2 from the germline V gene are MDHEN and SYDVKM. This CDR3 spans 16 amino acids. Comment on this clone: What it binds is unknown.

This sequence joins TRBV28 and TRBJ1-3; perhaps TRBD1 as D (5 bases). This material consisted of peripheral blood, taken 28 days after the second AZD1222 dose. The clonotype was recovered from an adult who received the AZD1222 COVID-19 vaccine. The CDR3 sequence is CATMSGGSSSGNTIYF. DNA of the CDR3: TGTGCCACGATGAGTGGGGGTTCGAGCTCTGGAAACACCATATATTTT.